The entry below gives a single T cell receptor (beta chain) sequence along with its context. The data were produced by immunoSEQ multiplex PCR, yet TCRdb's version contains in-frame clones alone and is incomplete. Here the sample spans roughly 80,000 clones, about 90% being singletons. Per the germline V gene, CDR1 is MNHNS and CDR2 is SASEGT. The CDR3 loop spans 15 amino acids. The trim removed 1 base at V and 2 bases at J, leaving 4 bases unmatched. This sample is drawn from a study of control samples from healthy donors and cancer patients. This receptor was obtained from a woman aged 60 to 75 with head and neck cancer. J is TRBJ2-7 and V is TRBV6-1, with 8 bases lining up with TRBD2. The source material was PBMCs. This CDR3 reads CASSEEAGGAYEQYF. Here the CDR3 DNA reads TGTGCCAGCAGTGAAGAGGCGGGAGGCGCCTACGAGCAGTACTTC.